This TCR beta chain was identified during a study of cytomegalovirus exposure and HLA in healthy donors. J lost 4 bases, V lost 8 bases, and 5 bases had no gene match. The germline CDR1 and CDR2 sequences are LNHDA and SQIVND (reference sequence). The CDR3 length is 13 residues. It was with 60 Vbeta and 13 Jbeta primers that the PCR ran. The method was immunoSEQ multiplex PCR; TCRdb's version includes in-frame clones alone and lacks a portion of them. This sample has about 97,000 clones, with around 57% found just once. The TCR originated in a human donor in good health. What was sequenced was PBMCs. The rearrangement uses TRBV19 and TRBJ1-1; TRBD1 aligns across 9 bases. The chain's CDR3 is CASLTGGATEAFF. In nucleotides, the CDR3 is TGTGCCAGTTTGACAGGGGGTGCCACTGAAGCTTTCTTT.